What follows are 14 T cell receptor beta chains derived from one specimen sequenced in a study of blood T cell repertoires in COVID-19. Sequencing was performed with immunoSEQ multiplex PCR; in TCRdb, only in-frame clones are kept and a portion is missing. The data contain about 280,000 clones, 91% of them singletons. Source material: PBMCs or T cells enriched from blood (not recorded which). These receptor sequences come from a man between 40 and 49 years old who had been exposed to COVID-19.

This chain links TRBV7-3 with TRBJ2-2; 8 nucleotides agree with TRBD1. With 5 bases clipped from V and 4 bases from J, the junction kept 9 bases outside the gene matches. CDR1 is SGHTA, CDR2 FQGTGA, per germline. This CDR3 region has 16 residues. The CDR3 protein is CASSLRTGYLTGELFF. The CDR3 region has the DNA TGTGCCAGCAGCCTCAGGACAGGGTACCTCACCGGGGAGCTGTTTTTT.

CDR3 protein: CASSPRKGASEKLFF. The CDR3 region has the DNA TGTGCCAGCAGCCCCCGGAAGGGGGCGTCTGAAAAACTGTTTTTT. J is TRBJ1-4 and V is TRBV7-2, with TRBD1 matching 7 bases. The CDR3 has 15 residues. Germline CDR1 SGHTA, CDR2 FQGNSA. J gave up 7 bases and V 5 bases, and 10 bases lay outside the gene matches.

J is TRBJ1-6 and V is TRBV28; 9 nucleotides line up with TRBD1. With 8 bases clipped from V and 0 bases from J, the junction kept 8 bases outside the gene matches. This CDR3 region has 17 residues. CDR1 and CDR2 from the germline V gene are MDHEN and SYDVKM. The CDR3 nucleotides read TGTGCCAGCTGTAGGACAGGGGTAGGCTCCTATAATTCACCCCTCCACTTT. It encodes CASCRTGVGSYNSPLHF.

The V call is TRBV20-1, the J call TRBJ1-1; unclear D gene. V was cut by 6 bases and J by 7 bases, with 12 bases left in between. The CDR3 is 11 amino acids. Germline-derived CDR1 and CDR2 are DFQATT and SNEGSKA (reference sequence). The CDR3 loop reads CSAHGRDEAFF. The DNA of the CDR3 is TGCAGTGCCCATGGACGGGATGAAGCTTTCTTT.

The chain carries TRBV16 and TRBJ1-6; weak D call: TRBD1 (5 bases). CDR1 is KGHSY and CDR2 is FQNENV in the germline V gene. Trimming removed 0 bases from V and 5 bases from J, with 8 bases in between. CDR3 size: 15 residues. Written as DNA, the CDR3 is TGTGCCAGCAGCCAATCGCGGGGGGATAATTCACCCCTCCACTTT. As protein: CASSQSRGDNSPLHF.

The chain couples TRBV24-1 to TRBJ2-2; 10 bases map to TRBD1. There are 17 residues in the CDR3. CDR1 and CDR2 (germline): KGHDR, SFDVKD. The V gene end was trimmed by 4 bases and the J gene end by 5 bases; junction bases not matched to a gene: 9. The CDR3 DNA reads as TGTGCCACCAGTGACCTCAGCCGGACAGGGGGAACCGGGGAGCTGTTTTTT. Translating it yields CATSDLSRTGGTGELFF.

This chain connects TRBV7-9 to TRBJ2-2, with 7 positions matching TRBD2. The length of the CDR3 is 16 residues. V dropped 1 base and J dropped 6; count of bases not matched to a gene: 8. Germline V lookup: CDR1 SEHNR, CDR2 FQNEAQ (reference sequence). The CDR3: CASSLGAHLAAGELFF. DNA of the CDR3: TGTGCCAGCAGCTTAGGTGCGCACCTAGCGGCCGGGGAGCTGTTTTTT.

The chain recombines TRBV4-1 with TRBJ1-3; a weak D match, TRBD1 (5 bases). The germline gives CDR1 MGHRA, CDR2 YSYEKL. V shed 4 bases and J shed 5 bases, with 21 bases lying between them. CDR3 length equals 17 residues. DNA for the CDR3: TGCGCCAGCAGCCCCACAGAGGCCCCAGGGCTAAGAAACACCATATATTTT. As protein: CASSPTEAPGLRNTIYF.

The gene calls are TRBV27 and TRBJ2-7; the match to TRBD2 covers 10 bases. With 6 bases clipped from V and 2 bases from J, the junction kept 7 bases outside the gene matches. The CDR3 loop spans 15 amino acids. Germline values: CDR1 MNHEY, CDR2 SMNVEV (reference sequence). In DNA, the CDR3 is TGTGCCAGCAGCGGAAGCGGGAGGGCCGCCTACGAGCAGTACTTC. Protein sequence: CASSGSGRAAYEQYF.

V gene TRBV7-3 combines with J gene TRBJ2-5; D gene uncertain. The germline V and J ends were trimmed by 1 base and 2 bases, with 11 bases remaining between them. Germline CDR1 SGHTA, CDR2 FQGTGA. CDR3 length: 15 residues. CDR3 region: CASSLNGGGQETQYF. The CDR3 DNA is TGTGCCAGCAGCTTAAATGGCGGCGGTCAAGAGACCCAGTACTTC.

J is TRBJ2-7 and V is TRBV18, with 11 nucleotides matching TRBD2. The J segment lost 4 bases and the V segment lost 6 bases, leaving 8 bases of the junction unmatched. This CDR3 has 15 amino acids. CDR1 and CDR2 from the germline V gene are KGHSH and LQKENI. CDR3 protein: CASSPTSGSIYEQYF. The CDR3 region has the DNA TGTGCCAGCTCGCCTACTAGCGGGAGTATTTACGAGCAGTACTTC.

The rearrangement links TRBV7-9 to TRBJ1-1, with TRBD1 matching over 8 bases. V lost 5 bases, J lost 4 bases, and 3 bases stayed unmatched. Germline assignment: CDR1 SEHNR and CDR2 FQNEAQ (reference sequence). This CDR3 comprises 13 residues. The DNA of the CDR3 is TGTGCCAGCAGCCCAGGGGGCCCCACTGAAGCTTTCTTT. Translating gives CASSPGGPTEAFF.

The chain links TRBV6-5 to TRBJ2-1; 7 bases fit TRBD1. Germline CDR1 and CDR2: MNHEY and SVGAGI. With 7 bases clipped from V and 8 bases from J, the junction kept 11 bases outside the gene matches. This CDR3 region has 14 residues. As DNA, the CDR3 is TGTGCCAGCAATAACCAGGGGGTTAGCGATGAGCAGTTCTTC. Its protein is CASNNQGVSDEQFF.

This chain joins TRBV6-5 and TRBJ1-2; 12 positions agree with TRBD1. This CDR3 spans 15 amino acids. In germline, CDR1 is MNHEY, CDR2 SVGAGI. Unmatched junction bases numbered 8, after V lost 6 bases and J lost 6 bases. The DNA for the CDR3 is TGTGCCAGCAGGGAGGGACAGGGGGCGTTGGATGGCTACACCTTC. It translates to CASREGQGALDGYTF.